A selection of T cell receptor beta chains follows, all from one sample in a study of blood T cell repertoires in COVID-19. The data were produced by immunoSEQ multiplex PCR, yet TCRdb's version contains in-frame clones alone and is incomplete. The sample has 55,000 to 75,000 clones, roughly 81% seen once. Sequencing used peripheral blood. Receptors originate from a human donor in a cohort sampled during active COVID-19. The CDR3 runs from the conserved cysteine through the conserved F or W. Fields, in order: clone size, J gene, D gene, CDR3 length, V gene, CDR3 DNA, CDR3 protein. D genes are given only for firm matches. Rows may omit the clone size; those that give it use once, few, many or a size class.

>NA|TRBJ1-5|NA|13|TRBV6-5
TGTGCCAGCAGTCCAGGGTACAATCAGCCCCAGCATTTT
CASSPGYNQPQHF
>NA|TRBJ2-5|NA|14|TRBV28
TGTGCCAGCAGCCTCCCGGAGGGATTGGGGACCCAGTACTTC
CASSLPEGLGTQYF
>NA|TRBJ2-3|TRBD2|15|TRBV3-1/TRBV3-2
TGTGCCAGCAGCCAAGGGACTAGCGGGAGTGGCCGCGGTTTTTTT
CASSQGTSGSGRGFF
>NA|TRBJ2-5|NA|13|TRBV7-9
TGTGCCAGCAGCTTAAGTAGTGAAGAGACCCAGTACTTC
CASSLSSEETQYF
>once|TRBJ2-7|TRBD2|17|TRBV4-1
TGCGCCAGCAGCCAAGATGCGGGTAGCGGGAGGGCCTCCGAGCAGTACTTC
CASSQDAGSGRASEQYF
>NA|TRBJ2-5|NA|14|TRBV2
TGTGCCAGCAGTGCGACAGGCCCCCAAGAGACCCAGTACTTC
CASSATGPQETQYF
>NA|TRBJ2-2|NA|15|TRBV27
TGTGCCAGCAGTTTGGAGTTCGCGAACACCGGGGAGCTGTTTTTT
CASSLEFANTGELFF
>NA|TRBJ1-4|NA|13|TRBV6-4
TGTGCCAGCAGTGCCAGGGAAGGAGAAAAACTGTTTTTT
CASSAREGEKLFF
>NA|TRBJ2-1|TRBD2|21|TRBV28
TGTGCCAGCAGTTTCGGGGCAGGGCTGTTCACCGGGACTAGCGCCTACAATGAGCAGTTCTTC
CASSFGAGLFTGTSAYNEQFF
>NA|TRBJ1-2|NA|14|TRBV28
TGTGCCAGCACCTCCCCACGGGTCGTTTATGGCTACACCTTC
CASTSPRVVYGYTF
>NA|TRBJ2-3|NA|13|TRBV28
TGTGCCAGCAGGAGGACTGGCACAGATACGCAGTATTTT
CASRRTGTDTQYF
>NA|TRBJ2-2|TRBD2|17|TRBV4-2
TGTGCCAGCAGCCAGTGGGGCGGACTAGCGGGAGCCGGGGAGCTGTTTTTT
CASSQWGGLAGAGELFF
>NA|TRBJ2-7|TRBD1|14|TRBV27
TGTGCCAGCAGTTTGACAGGGGGCGGCTCCGAGCAGTACTTC
CASSLTGGGSEQYF
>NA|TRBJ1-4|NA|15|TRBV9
TGTGCCAGCAGCCCCCTGGGGGGGACTAATGAAAAACTGTTTTTT
CASSPLGGTNEKLFF
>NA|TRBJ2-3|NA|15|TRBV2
TGTGCCAGCAGGAAGGAGCGGTTTAGCACAGATACGCAGTATTTT
CASRKERFSTDTQYF
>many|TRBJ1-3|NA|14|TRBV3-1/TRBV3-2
TGTGCCAGCAGCCAAGATACATCTGGAAACACCATATATTTT
CASSQDTSGNTIYF
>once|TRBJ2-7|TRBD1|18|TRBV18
TGTGCCAGCTCATCTCTCGAACCAACAGGGGGCTATGGGAACGAGCAGTACTTC
CASSSLEPTGGYGNEQYF
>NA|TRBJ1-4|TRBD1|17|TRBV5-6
TGTGCCAGCAGCCCAACGGGACAGGGCCAATATAATGAAAAACTGTTTTTT
CASSPTGQGQYNEKLFF
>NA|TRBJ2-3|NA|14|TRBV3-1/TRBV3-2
TGTGCCAGCAGCCACAGGGGCCACACAGATACGCAGTATTTT
CASSHRGHTDTQYF
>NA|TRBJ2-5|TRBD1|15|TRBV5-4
TGTGCCAGCATGCGACAGGGGGCTCCAAGAGAGACCCAGTACTTC
CASMRQGAPRETQYF
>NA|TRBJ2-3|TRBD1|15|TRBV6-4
TGTGCCAGCAGTGACGGCACAGGGGGAGGAGATACGCAGTATTTT
CASSDGTGGGDTQYF
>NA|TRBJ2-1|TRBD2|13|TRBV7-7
TGTGCTAGCGGACCAGCGGGAGTGGGTGAGCAGTTCTTC
CASGPAGVGEQFF
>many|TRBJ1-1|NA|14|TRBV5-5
TGTGCCAGCAGCTTGCTCCGGGAACGCACTGAAGCTTTCTTT
CASSLLRERTEAFF
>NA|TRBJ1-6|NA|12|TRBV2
TGTGCCAGCAGTGAAACAAATTCACCCCTCCACTTT
CASSETNSPLHF
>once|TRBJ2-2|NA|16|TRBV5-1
TGCGCCAGCAGCTTGGGGACAGCTAGGGACACCGGGGAGCTGTTTTTT
CASSLGTARDTGELFF
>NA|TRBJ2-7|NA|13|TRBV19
TGTGCCAGTAGTATAACCCCAGGGCTCGAGCAGTACTTC
CASSITPGLEQYF
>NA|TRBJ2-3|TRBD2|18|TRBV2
TGTGCCAGCAGACGACAGAGTGGACTAGCGGGATACACAGATACGCAGTATTTT
CASRRQSGLAGYTDTQYF
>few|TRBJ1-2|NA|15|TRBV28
TGTGCCAGCACCCTTAAGGGGCCTGTATACTATGGCTACACCTTC
CASTLKGPVYYGYTF
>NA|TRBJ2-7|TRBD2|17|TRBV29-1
TGCAGCGTTGCGGGAGCGGGACTAGCGGGAGACCCCTACGAGCAGTACTTC
CSVAGAGLAGDPYEQYF
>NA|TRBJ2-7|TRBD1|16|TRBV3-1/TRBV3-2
TGTGCCAGCAGCTTTTATTCCGGGACAGGCGTCGACGAGCAGTACTTC
CASSFYSGTGVDEQYF
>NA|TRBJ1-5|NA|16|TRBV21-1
TGTGCCAGCAGCAATGCAGGCAGGGAAGGCAATCAGCCCCAGCATTTT
CASSNAGREGNQPQHF
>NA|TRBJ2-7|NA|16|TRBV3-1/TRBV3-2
TGTGCCAGCAGCCAAGCGCAACAGGGCGGCTTTGCCGAGCAGTACTTC
CASSQAQQGGFAEQYF
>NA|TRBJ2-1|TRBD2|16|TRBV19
TGTGCCAGTAGTGAGGGGGGACTAGCGGGAGCGGGTGAGCAGTTCTTC
CASSEGGLAGAGEQFF
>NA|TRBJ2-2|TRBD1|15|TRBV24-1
TGTGCCACCAGTGATTTTGGACAGGCCACCGGGGAGCTGTTTTTT
CATSDFGQATGELFF
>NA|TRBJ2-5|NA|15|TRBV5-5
TGTGCCAGCAGCCCGAGGACAGCCCTAGACGGTAAAGCGTACTTC
CASSPRTALDGKAYF
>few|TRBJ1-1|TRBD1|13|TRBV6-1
TGTGCCAGCAGGGAAGGGGGCTGGACTGAAGCTTTCTTT
CASREGGWTEAFF
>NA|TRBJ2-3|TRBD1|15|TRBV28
TGTGCCAGCAGATCGGACAGGGGCTTCGCAGATACGCAGTATTTT
CASRSDRGFADTQYF
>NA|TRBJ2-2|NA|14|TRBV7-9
TGTGCCAGCAGCTTAGGACTTAACACCGGGGAGCTGTTTTTT
CASSLGLNTGELFF
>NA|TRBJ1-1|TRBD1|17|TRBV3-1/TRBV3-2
TGTGCCAGCAGCGTTATGGGCAGGGGGGGACTAGACACTGAAGCTTTCTTT
CASSVMGRGGLDTEAFF
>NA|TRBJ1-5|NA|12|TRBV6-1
TGTGCCAGCAGTGAAGCGAGAAGGCCCCAGCATTTT
CASSEARRPQHF
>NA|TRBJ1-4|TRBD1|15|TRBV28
TGTGCCAGCAGTTCCCAGACAGGGGGTAATGAAAAACTGTTTTTT
CASSSQTGGNEKLFF
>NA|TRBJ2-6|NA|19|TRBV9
TGTGCCAGCAGCGTAGGGCCATTTACTACCTCGACGGGGGCCAACGTCCTGACTTTC
CASSVGPFTTSTGANVLTF
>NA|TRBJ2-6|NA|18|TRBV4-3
TGCGCCAGCAGCCAAGAGGTTTTCGGTTCGGCTGGGGCCAACGTCCTGACTTTC
CASSQEVFGSAGANVLTF
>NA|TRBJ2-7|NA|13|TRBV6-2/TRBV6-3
TGTGCCAGCAGTTACGGACTTGCCTACGAGCAGTACTTC
CASSYGLAYEQYF
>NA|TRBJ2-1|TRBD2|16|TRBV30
TGTGCCTGGAGTGGCCCTCTGGATAGCGGGAGGGGTGAGCAGTTCTTC
CAWSGPLDSGRGEQFF
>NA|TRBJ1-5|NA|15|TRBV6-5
TGTGCCAGCAGCCCGCGGGACGGTAGCAATCAGCCCCAGCATTTT
CASSPRDGSNQPQHF
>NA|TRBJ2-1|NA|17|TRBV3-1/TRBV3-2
TGTGCCAGCAGTCAGTCAGATCGGCCTTATCAGGGGAATGAGCAGTTCTTC
CASSQSDRPYQGNEQFF
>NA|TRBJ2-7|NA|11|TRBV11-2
TGTGCCAGCAGCTCCCCGGGGGAGCAGTACTTC
CASSSPGEQYF
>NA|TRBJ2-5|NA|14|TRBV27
TGTGCCAGCAGTTTCCGGGAGAGGGGAGAGACCCAGTACTTC
CASSFRERGETQYF
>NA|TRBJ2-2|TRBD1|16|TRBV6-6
TGTGCCAGCAGTCGTCCCGGGACAGGGGCCGCGGTGGGGCTGTTTTTT
CASSRPGTGAAVGLFF
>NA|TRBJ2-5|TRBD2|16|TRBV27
TGTGCCAGCAGTTTAGTAGCGGGAGGGCCTTTTGAGACCCAGTACTTC
CASSLVAGGPFETQYF